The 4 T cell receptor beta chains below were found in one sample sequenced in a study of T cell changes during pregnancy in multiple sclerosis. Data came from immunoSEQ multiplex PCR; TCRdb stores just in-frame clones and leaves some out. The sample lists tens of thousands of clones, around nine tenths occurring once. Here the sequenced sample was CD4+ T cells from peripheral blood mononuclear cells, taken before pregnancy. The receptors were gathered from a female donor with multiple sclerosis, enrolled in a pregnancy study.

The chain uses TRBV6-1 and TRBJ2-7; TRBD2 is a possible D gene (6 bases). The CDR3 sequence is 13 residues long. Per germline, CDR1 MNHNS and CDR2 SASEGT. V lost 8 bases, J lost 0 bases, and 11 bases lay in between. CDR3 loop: CASGWDSSYEQYF. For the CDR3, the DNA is TGTGCCAGCGGATGGGACTCCTCCTACGAGCAGTACTTC.

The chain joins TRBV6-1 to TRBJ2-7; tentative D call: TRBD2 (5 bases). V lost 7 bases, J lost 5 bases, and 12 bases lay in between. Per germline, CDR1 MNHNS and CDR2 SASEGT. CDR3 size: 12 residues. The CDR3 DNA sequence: TGTGCCAGCATCCGGGGTAGCCACGAGCAGTACTTC. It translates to CASIRGSHEQYF.

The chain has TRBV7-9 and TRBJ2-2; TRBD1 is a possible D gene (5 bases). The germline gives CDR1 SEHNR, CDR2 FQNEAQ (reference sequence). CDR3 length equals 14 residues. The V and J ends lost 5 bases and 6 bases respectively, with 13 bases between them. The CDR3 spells CASSPPARAGELFF. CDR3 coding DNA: TGTGCCAGCAGCCCCCCGGCCAGGGCCGGGGAGCTGTTTTTT.

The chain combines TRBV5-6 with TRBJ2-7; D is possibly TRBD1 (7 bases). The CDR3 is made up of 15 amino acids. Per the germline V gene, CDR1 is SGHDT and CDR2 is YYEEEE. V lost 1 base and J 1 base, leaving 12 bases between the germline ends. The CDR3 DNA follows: TGTGCCAGCAGCTTGAGGGGGGACAGTTCCTACGAGCAGTACTTC. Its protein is CASSLRGDSSYEQYF.